This TCR beta chain was identified during a study of blood T cell repertoires in COVID-19. At the level of the study: The analysed material was cDNA or gDNA that came from T cells, B-cell-depleted T cells, or PBMCs.

Sequencing was performed with immunoSEQ multiplex PCR; in TCRdb, only in-frame clones are kept and a portion is missing. Of 150,000 to 200,000 clones in the sample, around 80% were seen once. J gave up 8 bases and V 4 bases, and 9 bases lay outside the gene matches. The CDR3 contains 13 residues. Germline V gives CDR1 SQVTM, CDR2 ANQGSEA. The receptor's source is a man aged 65-85 years with active or convalescent COVID-19. The chain uses TRBV29-1 and TRBJ1-2; 8 bases map to TRBD1. The sequencing input was peripheral blood. DNA of the CDR3: TGCAGCGTTGGGACAGGGTGGGCCGAGGGCTACACCTTC. Its protein product is CSVGTGWAEGYTF.